What follows is one TCR beta chain and its context. The antigen remains undetermined. Only in-frame clones appear in the TCRdb table, and some are missing; sequencing was by immunoSEQ multiplex PCR. Of 550,000 to 750,000 clones listed, 95% are singletons. Naive CD8 cells comprised CD45RO-negative, CCR7-positively selected cells, excluding terminally differentiated effector memory CD45RA+ cells. Healthy HIV-negative adults with no recent acute infections or vaccinations were recruited as donors. This sample is drawn from a study of shared clonotypes between healthy human individuals. Across the whole study: CD4 naive cells filled three plates per donor, CD4 memory three, CD8 naive two and CD8 memory one. Study results and limitations: Clonotypes not shared had lower generation probabilities than those common to all four donors. Blood was the only sampled material, and tissue repertoires likely differ.

CDR3 length equals 13 residues. Germline CDR1 and CDR2: LNHDA and SQIVND (reference sequence). V shed 4 bases, J shed 9 bases, and the junction held 0 bases outside the gene matches. Sequencing was carried out using naive CD8+ T cells sorted from blood. The chain combines TRBV19 with TRBJ2-1; 13 bases fit TRBD2. This clonotype was obtained from a woman aged 25 to 39 in good health. In DNA, the CDR3 is TGTGCCAGTAGTAGACTAGCGGGGGGTGAGCAGTTCTTC. Amino acid sequence: CASSRLAGGEQFF. Full variable domain (outside the CDR3, taken from reference TRBV19 and TRBJ2-1): DGGITQSPKYLFRKEGQNVTLSCEQNLNHDAMYWYRQDPGQGLRLIYYSQIVNDFQKGDIAEGYSVSREKKESFPLTVTSAQKNPTAFYLCASSRLAGGEQFFGPGTRLTVL.